This T cell receptor beta chain derives from a study of patients and donors after allogeneic stem cell transplantation. V was pared by 0 bases and J by 3 bases, with 5 bases between. Germline CDR1 reads LGHNA; CDR2 reads YNFKEQ. CDR3 length equals 13 residues. This clonotype was seen more than once but under ten times. TCRdb processed the RT-PCR reads anew with MiXCR; each CDR3 protein has one entry. Of about a million distinct CDR3 sequences detected, around 17% appear once; the ten largest clones hold 5% to 6.5%. Sequencing used blood, either unsorted or a sorted T cell fraction (not recorded which). This TCR came from a human donor who was either an allogeneic HSCT recipient or a stem cell or donor lymphocyte infusion donor (not recorded which). It is not recorded whose cells these are; they may come from a transplant donor. The chain joins TRBV4-2 to TRBJ2-5; D not resolved. CDR3 sequence reads: CASSQEWEETQYF. As DNA, the CDR3 is TGTGCCAGCAGCCAAGAATGGGAAGAGACCCAGTACTTC.